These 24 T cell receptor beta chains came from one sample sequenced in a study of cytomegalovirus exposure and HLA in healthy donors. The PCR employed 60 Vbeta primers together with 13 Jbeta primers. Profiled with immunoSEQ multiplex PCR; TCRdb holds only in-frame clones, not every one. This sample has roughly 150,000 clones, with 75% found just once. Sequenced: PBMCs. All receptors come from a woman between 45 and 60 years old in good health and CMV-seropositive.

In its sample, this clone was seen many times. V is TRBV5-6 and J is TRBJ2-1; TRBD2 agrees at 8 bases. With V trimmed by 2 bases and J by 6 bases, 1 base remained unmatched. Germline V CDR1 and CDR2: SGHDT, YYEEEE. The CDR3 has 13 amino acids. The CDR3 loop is CASSFGTSNEQFF. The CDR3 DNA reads TGTGCCAGCAGCTTCGGGACTAGCAATGAGCAGTTCTTC.

The CDR3 coding sequence is TGCAGCGTCCAAAATCCTGAAGCTTTCTTT. It translates to CSVQNPEAFF. V gene TRBV29-1 combines with J gene TRBJ1-1; D is undetermined. Per germline, CDR1 SQVTM and CDR2 ANQGSEA. Between the trimmed V and J ends, which lost 6 bases and 6 bases, there was a span of 8 bases. The CDR3 contains 10 residues.

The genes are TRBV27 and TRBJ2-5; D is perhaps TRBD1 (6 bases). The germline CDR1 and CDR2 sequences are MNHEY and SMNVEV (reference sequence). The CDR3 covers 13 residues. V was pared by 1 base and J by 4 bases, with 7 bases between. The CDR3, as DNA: TGTGCCAGCAGTTTATGGGGGCGAGAGACCCAGTACTTC. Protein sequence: CASSLWGRETQYF.

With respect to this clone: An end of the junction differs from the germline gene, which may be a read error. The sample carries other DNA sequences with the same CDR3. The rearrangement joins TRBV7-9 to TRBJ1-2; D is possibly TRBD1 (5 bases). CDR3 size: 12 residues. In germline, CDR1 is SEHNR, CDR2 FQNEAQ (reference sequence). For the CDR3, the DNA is TGTTCCAGCTCTTTGGGGGGCTATGGCTACACCTTC. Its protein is CSSSLGGYGYTF.

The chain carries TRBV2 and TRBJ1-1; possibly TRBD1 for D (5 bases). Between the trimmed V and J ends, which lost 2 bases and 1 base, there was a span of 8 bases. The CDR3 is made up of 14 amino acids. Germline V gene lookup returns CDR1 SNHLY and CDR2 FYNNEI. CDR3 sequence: CASSERGRNTEAFF. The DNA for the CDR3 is TGTGCCAGCAGTGAAAGGGGAAGGAACACTGAAGCTTTCTTT.

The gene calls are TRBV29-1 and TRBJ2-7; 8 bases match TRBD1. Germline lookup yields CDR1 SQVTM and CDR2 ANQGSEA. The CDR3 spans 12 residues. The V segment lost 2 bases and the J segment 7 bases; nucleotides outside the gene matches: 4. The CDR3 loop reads CSVEQGADEQYF. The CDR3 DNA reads TGCAGCGTTGAACAGGGGGCGGATGAGCAGTACTTC.

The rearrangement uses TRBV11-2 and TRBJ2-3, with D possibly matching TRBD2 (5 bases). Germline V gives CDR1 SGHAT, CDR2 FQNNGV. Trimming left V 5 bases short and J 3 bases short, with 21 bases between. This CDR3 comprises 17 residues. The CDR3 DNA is TGTGCCAGCAGCAAAGAGGGCCCTCGGCGAGGAACAGATACGCAGTATTTT. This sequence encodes CASSKEGPRRGTDTQYF.

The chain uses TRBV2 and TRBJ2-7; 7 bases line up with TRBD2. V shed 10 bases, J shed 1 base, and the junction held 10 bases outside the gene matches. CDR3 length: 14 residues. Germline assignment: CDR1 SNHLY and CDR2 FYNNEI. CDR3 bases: TGTGCCACAGACCGCGGGGGTTCGTCCTACGAGCAGTACTTC. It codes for CATDRGGSSYEQYF.

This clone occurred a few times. CDR3 sequence reads: CASSRTRDIREKLFF. CDR3 sequence (DNA): TGTGCCAGCAGCAGGACACGGGACATACGTGAAAAACTGTTTTTT. This chain joins TRBV2 and TRBJ1-4; D is perhaps TRBD1 (6 bases). This CDR3 has 15 residues. V was shortened by 6 bases and J by 7 bases, with 18 bases between the two germline ends. Germline-derived CDR1 and CDR2 are SNHLY and FYNNEI.

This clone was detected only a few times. The CDR3 DNA follows: TGTGCCAGCAGCGCGCCAGGGGGCTATGGCTACACCTTC. Protein sequence: CASSAPGGYGYTF. The V call is TRBV11-2, the J call TRBJ1-2; the match to TRBD1 covers 7 bases. Germline CDR1 is SGHAT and CDR2 is FQNNGV. CDR3 size: 13 residues. Losses at the gene ends were 5 bases for V and 4 bases for J; bases not matched to a gene: 4.

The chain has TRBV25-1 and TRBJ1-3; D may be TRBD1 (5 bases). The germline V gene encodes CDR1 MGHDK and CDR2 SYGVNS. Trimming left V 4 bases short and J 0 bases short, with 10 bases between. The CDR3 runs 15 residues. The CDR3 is CASSADRPSGNTIYF. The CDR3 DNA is TGTGCCAGCAGTGCCGACAGACCCTCTGGAAACACCATATATTTT.

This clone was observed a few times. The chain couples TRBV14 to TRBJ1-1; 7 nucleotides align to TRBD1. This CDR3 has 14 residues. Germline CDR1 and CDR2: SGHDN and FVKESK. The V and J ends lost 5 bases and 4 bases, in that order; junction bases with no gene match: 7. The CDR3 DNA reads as TGTGCCAGCAGCGACACAGGGGTGGTCACTGAAGCTTTCTTT. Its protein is CASSDTGVVTEAFF.

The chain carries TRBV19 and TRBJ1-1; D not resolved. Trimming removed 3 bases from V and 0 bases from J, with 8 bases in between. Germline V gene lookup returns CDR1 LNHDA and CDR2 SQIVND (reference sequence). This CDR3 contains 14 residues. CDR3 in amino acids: CASSIRGMNTEAFF. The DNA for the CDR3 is TGTGCCAGTAGTATTCGGGGAATGAACACTGAAGCTTTCTTT.

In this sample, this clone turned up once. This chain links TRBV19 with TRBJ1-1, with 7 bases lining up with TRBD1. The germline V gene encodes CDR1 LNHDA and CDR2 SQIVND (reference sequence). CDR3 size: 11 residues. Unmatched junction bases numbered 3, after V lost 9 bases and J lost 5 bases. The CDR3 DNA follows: TGTGCCAGCACAGGGGAAACTGAAGCTTTCTTT. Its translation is CASTGETEAFF.

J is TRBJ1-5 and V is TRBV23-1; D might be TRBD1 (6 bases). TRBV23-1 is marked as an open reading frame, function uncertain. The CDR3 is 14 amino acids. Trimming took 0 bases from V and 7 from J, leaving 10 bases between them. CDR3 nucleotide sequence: TGCGCCAGCAGTCAATCGATCAGGGGACAGCCCCAGCATTTT. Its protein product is CASSQSIRGQPQHF.

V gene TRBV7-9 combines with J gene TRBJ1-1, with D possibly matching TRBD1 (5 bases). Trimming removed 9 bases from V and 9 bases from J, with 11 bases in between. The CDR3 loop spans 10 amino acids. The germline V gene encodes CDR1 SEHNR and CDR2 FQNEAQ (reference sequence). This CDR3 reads CASSGGQAFF. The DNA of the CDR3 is TGTGCCAGTTCGGGGGGACAAGCTTTCTTT.

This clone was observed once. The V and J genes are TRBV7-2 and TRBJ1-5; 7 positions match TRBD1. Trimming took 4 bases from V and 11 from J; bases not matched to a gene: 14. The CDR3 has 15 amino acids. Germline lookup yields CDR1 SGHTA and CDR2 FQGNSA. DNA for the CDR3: TGTGCCAGCAGCTCTGGCGGGACAGCGGGGGAGACCCAGCATTTT. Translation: CASSSGGTAGETQHF.

CDR3: CASSVASGGEQYF. Here the CDR3 DNA reads TGTGCCAGCAGCGTAGCTTCGGGTGGTGAGCAGTACTTC. V and J are TRBV9 and TRBJ2-7, with no clear D. Trimming left V 0 bases short and J 7 bases short, with 11 bases between. The CDR3 totals 13 residues. In germline, CDR1 is SGDLS, CDR2 YYNGEE.

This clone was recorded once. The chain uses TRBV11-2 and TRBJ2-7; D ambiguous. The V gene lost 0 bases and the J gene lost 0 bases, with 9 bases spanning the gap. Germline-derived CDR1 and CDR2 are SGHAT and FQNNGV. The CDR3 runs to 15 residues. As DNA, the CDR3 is TGTGCCAGCAGCTTAGAAGACTTAGGCTCCTACGAGCAGTACTTC. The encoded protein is CASSLEDLGSYEQYF.

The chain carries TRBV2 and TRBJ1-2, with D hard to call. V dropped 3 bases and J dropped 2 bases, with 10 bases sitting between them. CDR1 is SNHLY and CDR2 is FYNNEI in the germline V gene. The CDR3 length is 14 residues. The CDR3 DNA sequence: TGTGCCAGCAGTGAGGTCCGGTTGAACTATGGCTACACCTTC. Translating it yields CASSEVRLNYGYTF.

The CDR3 DNA is TGTGCCAGCAGCTTAACCGGACAGGGAAGGGCCCAGCCCCAGCATTTT. It is translated as CASSLTGQGRAQPQHF. The chain employs TRBV7-8 and TRBJ1-5, with TRBD1 identical over 8 bases. From germline, CDR1 is SGHVS and CDR2 FQNEAQ. The CDR3 consists of 16 residues. The J segment lost 7 bases and the V segment lost 2 bases, leaving 10 bases of the junction unmatched.

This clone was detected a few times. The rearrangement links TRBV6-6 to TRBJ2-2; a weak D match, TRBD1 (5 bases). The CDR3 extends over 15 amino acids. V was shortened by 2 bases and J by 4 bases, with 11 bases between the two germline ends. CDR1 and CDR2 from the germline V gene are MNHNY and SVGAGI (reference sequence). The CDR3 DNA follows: TGTGCCAGCAGTTACACCCGACAGAGCACCGGGGAGCTGTTTTTT. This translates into CASSYTRQSTGELFF.

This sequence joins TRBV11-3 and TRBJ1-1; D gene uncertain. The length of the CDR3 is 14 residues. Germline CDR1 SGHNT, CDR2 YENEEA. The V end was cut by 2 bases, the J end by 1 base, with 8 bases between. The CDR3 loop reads CASSLTAENTEAFF. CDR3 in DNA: TGTGCCAGCAGCTTAACAGCAGAGAACACTGAAGCTTTCTTT.

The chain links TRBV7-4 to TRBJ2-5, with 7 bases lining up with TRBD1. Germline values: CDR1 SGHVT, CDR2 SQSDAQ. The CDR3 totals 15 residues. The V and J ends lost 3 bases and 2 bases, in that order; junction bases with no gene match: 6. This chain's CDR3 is CASSFRDRAQETQYF. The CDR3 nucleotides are TGTGCCAGCAGCTTCCGGGACAGAGCACAAGAGACCCAGTACTTC.